Presented here are 19 T cell receptor beta chains from one specimen sequenced in a study of blood T cells in healthy people across ages. Using a J-beta primer mix together with a sample-barcoded 5' primer, a second PCR was run for about 6 to 11 cycles. TCRdb fed the 5' RACE reads into MiXCR, producing one record per CDR3 protein. Of about 720,000 distinct CDR3 sequences detected, about a fifth appear once; the ten largest clones hold 20% to 25%. The specimen sequenced was blood. The receptor set was obtained from a man between 65 and 80 years old in good health.

The table lists this clonotype with a few counts. This rearrangement joins TRBV11-2 to TRBJ2-1; D is possibly TRBD1 or TRBD2 (5 bases each). The CDR3 has 16 amino acids. Germline V gene sequence: CDR1 SGHAT, CDR2 FQNNGV. The V gene lost 5 bases and the J gene lost 6 bases, with 20 bases spanning the gap. CDR3 loop: CASSPMGVSLRNEQFF. The CDR3 bases are TGTGCCAGCAGCCCAATGGGGGTAAGTCTTCGCAATGAGCAGTTCTTC. Drawing the rest from reference TRBV11-2 and TRBJ2-1, the complete variable domain is EAGVAQSPRYKIIEKRQSVAFWCNPISGHATLYWYQQILGQGPKLLIQFQNNGVVDDSQLPKDRFSAERLKGVDSTLKIQPAKLEDSAVYLCASSPMGVSLRNEQFFGPGTRLTVL.

The chain links TRBV21-1 to TRBJ2-1; TRBD1, the table's D call, lacks a check against the DNA. TRBV21-1 is a known pseudogene. The CDR3 has 17 residues. The CDR3 nucleotides read TGTGCCAGCAGCAAAGCGCTTTCCAGGGGAACATACAATGAGCAGTTCTTC. Translating gives CASSKALSRGTYNEQFF.

Only a few counts were recorded for this clonotype. J is TRBJ2-7 and V is TRBV10-1, with D unclear. Germline CDR1 WNHNN, CDR2 SYGVQD (reference sequence). Trimming removed 0 bases at V and 6 bases at J, with 15 bases between. The CDR3 runs 15 residues. The CDR3 here is CASSESGQVFGEQYF. The CDR3 DNA is TGCGCCAGCAGTGAGTCAGGTCAGGTCTTCGGCGAGCAGTACTTC.

V gene TRBV6-4 combines with J gene TRBJ2-1, with a tentative D call TRBD2 (6 bases). CDR1 and CDR2 from the germline V gene are MRHNA and SNTAGT. The CDR3 consists of 15 residues. Deletions cut 4 bases from V and 2 bases from J, with 12 bases between. CDR3 loop: CASSVSGEPYNEQFF. CDR3 coding DNA: TGTGCCAGCAGTGTGTCGGGAGAACCCTACAATGAGCAGTTCTTC.

This sequence joins TRBV19 and TRBJ2-5; possibly TRBD2 for D (5 bases). This CDR3 is built from 14 residues. With 2 bases removed from V and 0 bases from J, the gap between germline ends came to 7 bases. Germline CDR1 and CDR2: LNHDA and SQIVND (reference sequence). CDR3: CASSISADQETQYF. In DNA form, the CDR3 reads TGTGCCAGTAGTATATCAGCGGACCAAGAGACCCAGTACTTC.

The chain couples TRBV12-3 or TRBV12-4 to TRBJ1-5; the D is unclear. Trimming pared 7 bases from V and 0 bases from J, leaving 4 bases between. This CDR3 has 12 residues. The CDR3: CASKVSNQPQHF. The CDR3 DNA is TGTGCCAGCAAGGTTAGCAATCAGCCCCAGCATTTT.

The rearrangement links TRBV27 to TRBJ2-5; TRBD2 aligns across 7 bases. The J call may be in error: the DNA end matches TRBJ2-1 better. Germline values: CDR1 MNHEY, CDR2 SMNVEV (reference sequence). This CDR3 is 15 amino acids long. The CDR3 sequence: CASSFDGGGYNEQFF. CDR3 DNA sequence: TGTGCCAGCAGTTTTGATGGCGGGGGTTACAATGAGCAGTTCTTC.

This clonotype was found a few times. The chain uses TRBV18 and TRBJ1-2, with 10 bases lining up with TRBD1. V lost 1 base and J lost 6; bases outside the gene matches: 8. Germline CDR1 is KGHSH and CDR2 is LQKENI. The CDR3 is 16 residues long. The CDR3 coding sequence is TGTGCCAGCTCACCACGTGTACCGGGACAGGGGAATGGCTACACCTTC. This codes for CASSPRVPGQGNGYTF.

V and J are TRBV24-1 and TRBJ2-1; tentatively, D is TRBD2 (6 bases). The length of the CDR3 is 13 residues. CDR1 is KGHDR, CDR2 SFDVKD, per germline. V was pared by 9 bases and J by 3 bases, with 11 bases between. In nucleotides, the CDR3 is TGTGCCACCGGGCGGGGCAGCTACAATGAGCAGTTCTTC. Protein sequence: CATGRGSYNEQFF.

The rearrangement uses TRBV20-1 and TRBJ2-5; the D is unclear. V lost 6 bases to trimming and J lost 5 bases, with 19 bases between them. The CDR3 loop spans 14 amino acids. Germline V gives CDR1 DFQATT, CDR2 SNEGSKA (reference sequence). CDR3 coding DNA: TGCAGTGCCCCCGCGCTCCAAGTAAGGGAGACCCAGTACTTC. This sequence encodes CSAPALQVRETQYF.

In its sample, this clonotype was seen a few times. This chain joins TRBV7-9 and TRBJ1-1; a weak D match, TRBD1 (6 bases). V was pared by 1 base and J by 4 bases, with 10 bases between. The CDR3 sequence is 14 residues long. Germline V gene sequence: CDR1 SEHNR, CDR2 FQNEAQ (reference sequence). CDR3 sequence reads: CASSLEGVFTEAFF. CDR3 in DNA: TGTGCCAGCAGCTTAGAGGGGGTATTCACTGAAGCTTTCTTT. The whole variable domain, remainder taken from reference TRBV7-9 and TRBJ1-1, is DTGVSQNPRHKITKRGQNVTFRCDPISEHNRLYWYRQTLGQGPEFLTYFQNEAQLEKSRLLSDRFSAERPKGSFSTLEIQRTEQGDSAMYLCASSLEGVFTEAFFGQGTRLTVV.

This clonotype was recorded many times. The chain joins TRBV29-1 to TRBJ2-3; weak D call: TRBD2 (5 bases). This CDR3 region has 13 residues. The V gene lost 4 bases and the J gene lost 14 bases, with 22 bases spanning the gap. CDR1 and CDR2 from the germline V gene are SQVTM and ANQGSEA. The CDR3 nucleotides read TGCAGCGTTGGGCAGGCTTCGGCCTCAGGAGGGTATTTT. This encodes CSVGQASASGGYF.

The chain couples TRBV5-1 to TRBJ1-4, with D maybe TRBD1 (5 bases). Looked up from germline, CDR1 is SGHRS and CDR2 is YFSETQ. The CDR3 is 15 residues long. V lost 3 bases, J lost 0 bases, and 9 bases lay in between. CDR3 residues: CASSYDRATNEKLFF. Here the CDR3 DNA reads TGCGCCAGCAGCTACGACAGAGCAACTAATGAAAAACTGTTTTTT.

The chain couples TRBV20-1 to TRBJ2-3; D gene uncertain. This CDR3 spans 12 amino acids. Between the trimmed V and J ends, which lost 3 bases and 6 bases, there was a span of 10 bases. CDR1 DFQATT and CDR2 SNEGSKA come from the germline V gene (reference sequence). The CDR3 region is CSARTTWDTQYF. DNA of the CDR3: TGCAGTGCTAGGACCACTTGGGATACGCAGTATTTT.

This clonotype was seen only a few times. CDR3 region: CSVEGWGKGTEAFF. CDR3 sequence (DNA): TGCAGCGTTGAAGGTTGGGGGAAGGGCACTGAAGCTTTCTTT. J is TRBJ1-1 and V is TRBV29-1; possible D gene TRBD1, 5 bases. Trimming cost V 1 base and J 4 bases, with 13 bases left between them. Germline CDR1 SQVTM, CDR2 ANQGSEA. This CDR3 contains 14 residues.

The CDR3 nucleotides are TGCAGCGTTGCCCCCTCTGGGGCCAACGTCCTGACTTTC. The encoded protein is CSVAPSGANVLTF. J is TRBJ2-6 and V is TRBV29-1; D ambiguous. The CDR3 totals 13 residues. Germline V gene lookup returns CDR1 SQVTM and CDR2 ANQGSEA. Trimming pared 4 bases from V and 0 bases from J, leaving 4 bases between.

The chain uses TRBV6-1 and TRBJ1-1; no definite D call. The V end lost 0 bases, the J end lost 3 bases, and 8 bases lay between the germline ends. Germline values: CDR1 MNHNS, CDR2 SASEGT. The CDR3 contains 14 residues. The CDR3 reads CASSEAQFYTEAFF. The DNA for the CDR3 is TGTGCCAGCAGTGAAGCGCAGTTCTACACTGAAGCTTTCTTT.

The chain recombines TRBV20-1 with TRBJ2-3; 9 bases match TRBD2. With 6 bases clipped from V and 1 base from J, the junction kept 8 bases outside the gene matches. The length of the CDR3 is 15 residues. CDR1 is DFQATT and CDR2 is SNEGSKA in the germline V gene (reference sequence). CDR3 nucleotide sequence: TGCAGTGCCCACGCGGGGGGGGTTCGCACAGATACGCAGTATTTT. Residues: CSAHAGGVRTDTQYF.

This clonotype was recorded a few times. The chain joins TRBV4-3 to TRBJ2-3; TRBD2 matches at 10 bases. The trim removed 0 bases at V and 3 bases at J, leaving 9 bases unmatched. Germline CDR1 reads LGHNA; CDR2 reads YSLEER. CDR3 length equals 18 residues. The DNA of the CDR3 is TGCGCCAGCAGCCAAGAGAAAATAGCGGGAGGAAGAACAGATACGCAGTATTTT. It specifies CASSQEKIAGGRTDTQYF.